This T cell receptor beta chain appears in the sequencing data of a study of response to subunit inactivated influenza vaccine. General study results and limits: The authors suggested that every seasonal influenza vaccination recruits few new T cells.

TCRdb fed the RT-PCR reads into MiXCR, producing one record per CDR3 protein. The profile shows roughly 700,000 distinct CDR3 sequences, about 15% of them singletons. Trimming removed 1 base at V and 9 bases at J, with 10 bases between. The CDR3 consists of 13 residues. The germline gives CDR1 SGHTA, CDR2 FQGNSA. This clonotype occurred a few times. As yet, its antigen is unknown. The chain has TRBV7-2 and TRBJ2-1; a possible D gene is TRBD1 (6 bases). This clonotype was sampled from a man in his fifties or sixties who received an inactivated influenza vaccine. The sequences come from PBMCs from blood, collected 14 days before vaccination. CDR3 in DNA: TGTGCCAGCAGCTTAGGGTCGACAGGTGAGCAGTTCTTC. The encoded protein is CASSLGSTGEQFF. The entire variable domain, with the rest obtained from reference TRBV7-2 and TRBJ2-1, is as follows: GAGVSQSPSNKVTEKGKDVELRCDPISGHTALYWYRQSLGQGLEFLIYFQGNSAPDKSGLPSDRFSAERTGGSVSTLTIQRTQQEDSAVYLCASSLGSTGEQFFGPGTRLTVL.